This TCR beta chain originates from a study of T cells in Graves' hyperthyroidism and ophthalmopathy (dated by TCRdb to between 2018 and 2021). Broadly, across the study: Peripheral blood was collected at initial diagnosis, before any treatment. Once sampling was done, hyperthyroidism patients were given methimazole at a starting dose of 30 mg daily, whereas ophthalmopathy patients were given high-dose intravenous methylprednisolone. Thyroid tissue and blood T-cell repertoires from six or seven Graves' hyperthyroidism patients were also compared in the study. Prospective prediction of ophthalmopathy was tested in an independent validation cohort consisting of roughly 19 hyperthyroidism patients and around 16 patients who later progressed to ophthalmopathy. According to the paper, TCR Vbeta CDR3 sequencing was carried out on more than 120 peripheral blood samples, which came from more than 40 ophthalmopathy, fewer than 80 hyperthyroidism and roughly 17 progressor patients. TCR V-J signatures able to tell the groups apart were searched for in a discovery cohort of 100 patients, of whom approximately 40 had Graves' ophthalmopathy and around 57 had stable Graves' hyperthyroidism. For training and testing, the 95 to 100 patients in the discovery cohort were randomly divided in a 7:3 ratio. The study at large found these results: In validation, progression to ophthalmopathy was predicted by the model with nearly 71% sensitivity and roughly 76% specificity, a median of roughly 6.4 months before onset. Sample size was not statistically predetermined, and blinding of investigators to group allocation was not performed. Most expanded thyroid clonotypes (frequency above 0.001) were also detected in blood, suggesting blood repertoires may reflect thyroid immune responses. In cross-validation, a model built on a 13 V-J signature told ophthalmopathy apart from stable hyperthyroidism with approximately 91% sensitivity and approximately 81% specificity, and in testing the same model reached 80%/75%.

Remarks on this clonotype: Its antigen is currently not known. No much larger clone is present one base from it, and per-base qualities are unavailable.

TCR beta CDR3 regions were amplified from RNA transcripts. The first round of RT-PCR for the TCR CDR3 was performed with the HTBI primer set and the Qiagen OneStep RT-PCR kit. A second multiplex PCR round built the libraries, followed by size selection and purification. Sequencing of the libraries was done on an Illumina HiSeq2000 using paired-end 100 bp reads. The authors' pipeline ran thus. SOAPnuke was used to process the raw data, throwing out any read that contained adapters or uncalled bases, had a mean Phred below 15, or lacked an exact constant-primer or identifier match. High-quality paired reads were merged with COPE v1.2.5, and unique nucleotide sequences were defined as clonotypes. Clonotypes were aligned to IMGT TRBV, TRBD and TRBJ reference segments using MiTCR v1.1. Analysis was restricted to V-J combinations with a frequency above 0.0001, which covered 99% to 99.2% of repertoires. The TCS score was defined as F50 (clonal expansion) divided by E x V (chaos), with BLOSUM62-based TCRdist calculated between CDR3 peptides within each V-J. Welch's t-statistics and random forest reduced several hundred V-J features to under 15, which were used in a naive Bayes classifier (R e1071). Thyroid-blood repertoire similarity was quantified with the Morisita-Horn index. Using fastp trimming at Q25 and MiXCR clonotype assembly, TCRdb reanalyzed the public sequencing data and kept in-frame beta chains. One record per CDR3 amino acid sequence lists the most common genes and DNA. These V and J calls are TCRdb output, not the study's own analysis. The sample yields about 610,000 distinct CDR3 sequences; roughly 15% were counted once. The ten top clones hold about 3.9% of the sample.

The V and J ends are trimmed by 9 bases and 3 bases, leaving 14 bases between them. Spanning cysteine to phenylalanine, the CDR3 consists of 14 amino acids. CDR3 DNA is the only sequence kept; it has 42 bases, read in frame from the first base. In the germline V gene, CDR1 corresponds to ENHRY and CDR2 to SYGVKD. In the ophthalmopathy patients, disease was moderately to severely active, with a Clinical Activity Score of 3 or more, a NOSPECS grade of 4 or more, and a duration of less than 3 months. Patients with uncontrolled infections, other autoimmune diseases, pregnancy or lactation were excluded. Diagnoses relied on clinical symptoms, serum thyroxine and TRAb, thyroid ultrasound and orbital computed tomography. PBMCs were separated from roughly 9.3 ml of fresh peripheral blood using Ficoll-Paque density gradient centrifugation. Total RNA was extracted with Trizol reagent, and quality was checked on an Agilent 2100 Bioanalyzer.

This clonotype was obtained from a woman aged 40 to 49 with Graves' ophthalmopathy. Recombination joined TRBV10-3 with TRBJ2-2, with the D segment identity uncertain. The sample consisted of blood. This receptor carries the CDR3 CAMLNTNDTGELFF. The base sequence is TGTGCCATGCTGAACACCAACGACACCGGGGAGCTGTTTTTT.